The clone carrying this T cell receptor (beta chain) was picked up a small number of times. The antigen remains unidentified. The source of the sample is a study of response to subunit inactivated influenza vaccine. From germline, CDR1 is KGHDR and CDR2 SFDVKD. The CDR3 contains 13 residues. Trimming removed 4 bases at V and 3 bases at J, with 9 bases between. Study findings and constraints: There was a suggestion from the authors that each seasonal influenza vaccination recruits few new T cells.

TCRdb redid the calling of the RT-PCR reads with MiXCR, one entry per CDR3 protein. The sample contains more than 450,000 distinct CDR3 sequences, around 11% of which appear only once. The sample was also linked to a second study, of T cells expressing NK-cell markers. As that study records: A 5'RACE template switching approach incorporating UMIs was used to make TCR beta cDNA. Within several experiments, an anti-gamma-delta TCR antibody kept the sorting limited to alpha-beta TCR T cells. Similarly, these clonotypes led the CD3+CD56-NKG2C+ fraction as well in a handful of donors.

The TCR sequence derives from a middle-aged man who received an inactivated influenza vaccine. The gene calls are TRBV24-1 and TRBJ2-7, with D uncertain. Specimen: PBMCs from blood, collected on the day of vaccination. This CDR3 is CATSENSNYEQYF. CDR3 nucleotide sequence: TGTGCCACCAGTGAGAACAGTAACTACGAGCAGTACTTC.